This T cell receptor beta chain was recorded in a study of blood T cells in healthy people across ages. Study summary: In model experiments, template switching was able to capture about one barcoded beta molecule for every two T cells that were present. Study results and limitations: Naive T cell percentage by flow cytometry tracked strongly with beta diversity. Compared with aged donors, long-lived donors showed fewer expanded clones, suggesting selection.

The CDR3 has 15 amino acids. Germline values: CDR1 SGHRS, CDR2 YFSETQ. J lost 8 bases, V lost 4 bases, and 11 bases had no gene match. Turning to this clonotype: Its matching antigen is unknown.

A second 7 to 11 cycle PCR used barcoded and J-beta primers. The authors tagged each cDNA molecule using a template-switch adaptor with 12 random nucleotides. TCRdb itself ran the 5' RACE reads through MiXCR, one entry per CDR3 protein. In the table there are around 1.5 million distinct CDR3 sequences, 30% to 35% of which are singletons. Sequenced material: blood. The TCR sequence derives from a woman between 25 and 40 years old in good health. This chain connects TRBV5-1 to TRBJ2-1; 8 bases match TRBD1. CDR3 amino acids: CASSVTGVPSDEQFF. CDR3 nucleotide sequence: TGCGCCAGCAGCGTGACAGGGGTCCCGAGCGATGAGCAGTTCTTC.